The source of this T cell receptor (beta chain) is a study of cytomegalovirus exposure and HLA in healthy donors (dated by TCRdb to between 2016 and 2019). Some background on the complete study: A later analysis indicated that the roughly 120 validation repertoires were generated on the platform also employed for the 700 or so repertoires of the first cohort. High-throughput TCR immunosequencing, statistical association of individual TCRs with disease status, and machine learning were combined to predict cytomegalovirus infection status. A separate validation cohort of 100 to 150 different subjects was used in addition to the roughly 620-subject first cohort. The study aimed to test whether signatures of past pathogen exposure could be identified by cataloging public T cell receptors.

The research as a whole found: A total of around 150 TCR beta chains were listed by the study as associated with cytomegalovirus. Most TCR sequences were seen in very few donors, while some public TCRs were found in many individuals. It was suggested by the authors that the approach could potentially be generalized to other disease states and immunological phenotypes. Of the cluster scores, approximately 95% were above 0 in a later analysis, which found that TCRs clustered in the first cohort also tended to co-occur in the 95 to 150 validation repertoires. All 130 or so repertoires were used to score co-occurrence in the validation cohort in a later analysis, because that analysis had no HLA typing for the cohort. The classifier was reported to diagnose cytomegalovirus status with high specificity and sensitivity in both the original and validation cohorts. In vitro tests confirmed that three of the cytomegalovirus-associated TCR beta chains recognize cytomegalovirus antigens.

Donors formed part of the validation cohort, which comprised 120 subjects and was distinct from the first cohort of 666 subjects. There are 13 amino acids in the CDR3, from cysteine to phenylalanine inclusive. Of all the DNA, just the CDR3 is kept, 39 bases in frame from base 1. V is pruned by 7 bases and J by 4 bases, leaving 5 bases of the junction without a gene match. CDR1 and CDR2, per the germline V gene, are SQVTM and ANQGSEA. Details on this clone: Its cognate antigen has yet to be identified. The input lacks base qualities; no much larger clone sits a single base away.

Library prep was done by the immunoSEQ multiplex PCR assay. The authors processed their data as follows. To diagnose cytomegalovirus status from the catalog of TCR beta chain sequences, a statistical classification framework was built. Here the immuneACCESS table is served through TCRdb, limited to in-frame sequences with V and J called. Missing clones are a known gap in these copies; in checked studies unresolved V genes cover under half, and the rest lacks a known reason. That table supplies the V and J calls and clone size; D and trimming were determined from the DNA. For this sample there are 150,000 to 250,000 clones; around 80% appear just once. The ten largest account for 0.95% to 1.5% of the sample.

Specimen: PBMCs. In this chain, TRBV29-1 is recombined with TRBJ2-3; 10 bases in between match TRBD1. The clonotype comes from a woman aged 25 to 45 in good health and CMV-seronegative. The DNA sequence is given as TGCAGCGCCCTGACAGGGGGCGCAGATACGCAGTATTTT. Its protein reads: CSALTGGADTQYF.